These 19 T cell receptor beta chains share one sample of origin, sequenced in a study of blood T cell repertoires in COVID-19. The data were produced by immunoSEQ multiplex PCR, yet TCRdb's version contains in-frame clones alone and is incomplete. The repertoire consists of 85,000 to 100,000 clones, with around 88% occurring once and the leading ten covering around 2%. Source material: peripheral blood. The receptors shown here come from a man aged 50 to 59 with COVID-19, enrolled during active disease.

By proportion, this clone is medium-sized. The chain uses TRBV4-1 and TRBJ1-2; D is possibly TRBD1 (6 bases). CDR1 and CDR2 from the germline V gene are MGHRA and YSYEKL. This CDR3 comprises 16 residues. Trimming shortened V by 0 bases and J by 4 bases, and 15 bases separated the two germline ends. The CDR3 nucleotides are TGCGCCAGCAGCCAAGATTTGGGTGGGACACTCTATGGCTACACCTTC. It encodes CASSQDLGGTLYGYTF.

The chain uses TRBV9 and TRBJ1-1, with a possible D match to TRBD1 (6 bases). The CDR3 is 14 amino acids. Germline V gene data show CDR1 as SGDLS and CDR2 as YYNGEE. Trimming removed 4 bases at V and 1 base at J, with 11 bases between. The CDR3 nucleotides are TGTGCCAGCAGCCGAACGACAGGGAACACTGAAGCTTTCTTT. Its protein product is CASSRTTGNTEAFF.

This chain joins TRBV2 and TRBJ1-2; possibly TRBD1 for D (5 bases). Germline CDR1 reads SNHLY; CDR2 reads FYNNEI. The CDR3 consists of 14 residues. Deletions cut 0 bases from V and 8 bases from J, with 13 bases between. The CDR3 loop is CASSEARGISGYTF. DNA for the CDR3: TGTGCCAGCAGTGAAGCCCGGGGGATTAGCGGCTACACCTTC.

The V call is TRBV19, the J call TRBJ2-1; D is possibly TRBD1 (6 bases). CDR1 and CDR2 (germline): LNHDA, SQIVND (reference sequence). V shed 3 bases and J shed 3 bases, with 15 bases lying between them. This CDR3 is 16 amino acids long. The CDR3 is CASSIRYGQLYNEQFF. The CDR3 coding sequence is TGTGCCAGTAGTATCAGGTATGGACAGCTCTACAATGAGCAGTTCTTC.

The chain joins TRBV25-1 to TRBJ2-7, with D possibly matching TRBD1 (6 bases). CDR1 is MGHDK and CDR2 is SYGVNS in the germline V gene. The V end lost 7 bases, the J end lost 2 bases, and 9 bases lay between the germline ends. This CDR3 region has 12 residues. CDR3 amino acids: CASNAGAYEQYF. CDR3 nucleotide sequence: TGTGCCAGCAACGCAGGGGCCTACGAGCAGTACTTC.

V gene TRBV12-3 or TRBV12-4 combines with J gene TRBJ2-1; D not certain. Trimming stripped 5 bases from V and 8 bases from J, with 13 bases between. This CDR3 is 13 amino acids long. This chain's CDR3 is CASSVVRRDEQFF. In DNA form, the CDR3 reads TGTGCCAGCAGTGTCGTGCGTCGGGATGAGCAGTTCTTC.

The rearrangement joins TRBV5-1 to TRBJ1-4; D gene ambiguous. The CDR3 has 17 amino acids. Trimming cost V 3 bases and J 0 bases, with 15 bases left between them. Germline CDR1 reads SGHRS; CDR2 reads YFSETQ. CDR3 region: CASSSSHGFPTNEKLFF. The CDR3, as DNA: TGCGCCAGCAGCTCGTCCCACGGGTTCCCAACTAATGAAAAACTGTTTTTT.

This clone appeared once. The chain has TRBV18 and TRBJ2-7, with TRBD2 matching over 11 bases. The CDR3 runs to 16 residues. J was trimmed by 4 bases and V by 0 bases; bases with no gene match: 5. Germline V lookup: CDR1 KGHSH, CDR2 LQKENI. This CDR3 reads CASSPPSSGGVYEQYF. The CDR3 DNA sequence: TGTGCCAGCTCACCACCGAGTAGCGGGGGGGTGTACGAGCAGTACTTC.

The V call is TRBV6-2 or TRBV6-3, the J call TRBJ1-6; no definite D call. This CDR3 spans 16 amino acids. V dropped 0 bases and J dropped 2 bases, with 8 bases sitting between them. From germline, CDR1 is MNHEY and CDR2 SVGEGT. Here the CDR3 DNA reads TGTGCCAGCAGTTACTCGGAGGCTCCCTATAATTCACCCCTCCACTTT. This encodes CASSYSEAPYNSPLHF.

The CDR3 bases are TGTGCCAGCAGCTACCGGGACAGGGGTTCCGGGGAGCTGTTTTTT. Translating gives CASSYRDRGSGELFF. V and J are TRBV7-3 and TRBJ2-2; 10 nucleotides agree with TRBD1. The CDR3 runs to 15 residues. V was clipped by 4 bases and J by 6 bases; unmatched bases: 5. The germline gives CDR1 SGHTA, CDR2 FQGTGA.

V and J are TRBV11-3 and TRBJ2-2; 12 bases map to TRBD1. J was trimmed by 3 bases and V by 4 bases; bases with no gene match: 3. This CDR3 contains 16 residues. Germline V gives CDR1 SGHNT, CDR2 YENEEA. Here the CDR3 reads CASSSGQGAHTGELFF. The CDR3 DNA follows: TGTGCCAGCAGCTCGGGACAGGGGGCGCACACCGGGGAGCTGTTTTTT.

This rearrangement joins TRBV29-1 to TRBJ2-3; D is possibly TRBD1 (6 bases). CDR3 length equals 15 residues. Germline V gene sequence: CDR1 SQVTM, CDR2 ANQGSEA. V lost 4 bases to trimming and J lost 6 bases, with 20 bases between them. For the CDR3, the DNA is TGCAGCGTTGCCCCCCCGGACAGCCAATTCGATACGCAGTATTTT. Its translation: CSVAPPDSQFDTQYF.

The rearrangement joins TRBV7-2 to TRBJ1-2; 9 bases line up with TRBD1. In germline, CDR1 is SGHTA, CDR2 FQGNSA. This CDR3 has 14 amino acids. J gave up 7 bases and V 5 bases, and 8 bases lay outside the gene matches. CDR3 nucleotide sequence: TGTGCCAGCAGCCTCGACGTACAGGGGGCTGGCTACACCTTC. This translates into CASSLDVQGAGYTF. The entire variable domain, with the rest obtained from reference TRBV7-2 and TRBJ1-2, is as follows: GAGVSQSPSNKVTEKGKDVELRCDPISGHTALYWYRQSLGQGLEFLIYFQGNSAPDKSGLPSDRFSAERTGGSVSTLTIQRTQQEDSAVYLCASSLDVQGAGYTFGSGTRLTVV.

This clone has only one observation. The CDR3 region is CASSVTGREVYGYTF. The DNA for the CDR3 is TGTGCCAGCAGCGTTACAGGGAGGGAGGTTTATGGCTACACCTTC. The V gene is TRBV9, the J gene TRBJ1-2, with TRBD1 as a possible D gene (6 bases). Germline V gene data show CDR1 as SGDLS and CDR2 as YYNGEE. The CDR3 totals 15 residues. The V end was cut by 2 bases, the J end by 5 bases, with 16 bases between.

V gene TRBV3-1 (or the pseudogene TRBV3-2) combines with J gene TRBJ2-2; TRBD2 is a possible D gene (7 bases). In germline, CDR1 is LGHDT, CDR2 YNNKEL (reference sequence). V was cut by 4 bases and J by 2 bases, with 17 bases left in between. CDR3 size: 17 residues. In DNA, the CDR3 is TGTGCCAGCAGCCCGTCGGGTCGGGGGGCAAACACCGGGGAGCTGTTTTTT. This sequence encodes CASSPSGRGANTGELFF.

The rearrangement uses TRBV28 and TRBJ2-3; 9 bases agree with TRBD2. The CDR3 covers 17 residues. Germline CDR1 is MDHEN and CDR2 is SYDVKM. The V and J ends lost 3 bases and 0 bases, in that order; junction bases with no gene match: 7. The chain's CDR3 is CASSFKRGETSTDTQYF. The CDR3 DNA sequence: TGTGCCAGCAGTTTTAAGCGGGGGGAAACTAGCACAGATACGCAGTATTTT.

This clone appeared a single time. This chain connects TRBV18 to TRBJ2-1; a weak D match, TRBD2 (5 bases). Germline V gene sequence: CDR1 KGHSH, CDR2 LQKENI. The CDR3 spans 15 residues. The ends were cut back, 2 bases at V and 0 bases at J, with 8 bases in the middle. CDR3 region: CASSPEGVSYNEQFF. For the CDR3, the DNA is TGTGCCAGCTCACCAGAGGGTGTCTCCTACAATGAGCAGTTCTTC.

This CDR3 reads CATSERGWSYNSPLHF. The DNA of the CDR3 is TGTGCCACCAGCGAACGGGGGTGGTCCTATAATTCACCCCTCCACTTT. The J gene is TRBJ1-6, the V gene TRBV15, with TRBD1 as a possible D gene (5 bases). CDR1 and CDR2 from the germline V gene are LNHNV and YYDKDF (reference sequence). The length of the CDR3 is 16 residues. V was clipped by 5 bases and J by 1 base, with 12 bases between them.

The chain uses TRBV20-1 and TRBJ1-2; no reliable D call. This CDR3 is built from 10 residues. V shed 5 bases and J shed 4 bases, with 5 bases lying between them. CDR1 is DFQATT and CDR2 is SNEGSKA in the germline V gene (reference sequence). The CDR3 DNA is TGCAGTGCTCGGGGCTATGGCTACACCTTC. Amino acid sequence: CSARGYGYTF.